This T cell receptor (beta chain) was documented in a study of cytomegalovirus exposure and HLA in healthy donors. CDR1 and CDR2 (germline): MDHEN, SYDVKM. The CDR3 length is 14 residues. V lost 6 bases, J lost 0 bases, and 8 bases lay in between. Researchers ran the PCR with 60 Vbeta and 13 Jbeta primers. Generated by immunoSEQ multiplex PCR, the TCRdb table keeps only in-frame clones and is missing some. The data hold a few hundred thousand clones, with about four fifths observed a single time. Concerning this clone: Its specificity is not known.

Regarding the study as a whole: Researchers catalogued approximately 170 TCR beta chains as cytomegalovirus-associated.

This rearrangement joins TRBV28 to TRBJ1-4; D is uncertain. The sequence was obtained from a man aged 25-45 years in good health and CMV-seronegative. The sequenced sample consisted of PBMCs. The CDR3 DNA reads TGTGCCAGCAGAGAGCCTGCAACTAATGAAAAACTGTTTTTT. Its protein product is CASREPATNEKLFF.